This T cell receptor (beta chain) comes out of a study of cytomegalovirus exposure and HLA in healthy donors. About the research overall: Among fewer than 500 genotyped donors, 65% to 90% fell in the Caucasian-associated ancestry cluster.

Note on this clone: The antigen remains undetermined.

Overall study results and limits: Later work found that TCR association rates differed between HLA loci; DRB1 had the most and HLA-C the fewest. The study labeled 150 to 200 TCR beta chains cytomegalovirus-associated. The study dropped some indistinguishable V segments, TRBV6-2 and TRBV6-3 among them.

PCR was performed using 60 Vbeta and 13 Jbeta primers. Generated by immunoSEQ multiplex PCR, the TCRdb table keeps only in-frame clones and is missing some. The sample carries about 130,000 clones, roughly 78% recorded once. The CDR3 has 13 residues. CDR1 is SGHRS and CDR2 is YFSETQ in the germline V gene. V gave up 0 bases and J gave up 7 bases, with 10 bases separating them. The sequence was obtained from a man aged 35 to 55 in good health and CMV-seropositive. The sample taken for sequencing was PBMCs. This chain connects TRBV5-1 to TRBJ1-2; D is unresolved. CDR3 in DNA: TGCGCCAGCAGCTTGGGCGGGTTGTCTGGCTACACCTTC. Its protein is CASSLGGLSGYTF. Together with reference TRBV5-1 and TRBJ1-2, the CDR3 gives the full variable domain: KAGVTQTPRYLIKTRGQQVTLSCSPISGHRSVSWYQQTPGQGLQFLFEYFSETQRNKGNFPGRFSGRQFSNSRSEMNVSTLELGDSALYLCASSLGGLSGYTFGSGTRLTVV.